A single sample gave rise to the 7 T cell receptor beta chains below, sequenced in a study of T cells in Graves' hyperthyroidism and ophthalmopathy (dated by TCRdb to about 2019). Preparation of the library involved multiplex PCR. The sample was run on an Illumina HiSeq 2000. The TCR beta CDR3 regions were amplified from the RNA transcripts. The first round of RT-PCR for the TCR CDR3 was performed with the HTBI primer set and the Qiagen OneStep RT-PCR kit. Starting from the raw public reads, TCRdb applied fastp trimming at Q25, assembled clones with MiXCR and retained in-frame beta chains. One record per CDR3 amino acid sequence lists the most common genes and DNA. The sample has some 530,000 distinct CDR3 sequences on record, under 25% of them singletons. Together, the top ten hold approximately 49% of the sample. Specimen: blood. Every receptor here comes from a woman in her sixties or seventies with Graves' ophthalmopathy.

This clonotype was seen a few times. The chain employs TRBV6-2 or TRBV6-3 and TRBJ2-7, with D unresolved. Germline V gene lookup returns CDR1 MNHEY and CDR2 SVGEGT. V shed 0 bases and J shed 1 base, with 22 bases lying between them. CDR3 length equals 19 residues. DNA of the CDR3: TGTGCCAGCAGTTACTCCGTAACTCGTCACAAAATCGATTCCTACGAGCAGTACTTC. Encoded protein: CASSYSVTRHKIDSYEQYF.

This clonotype has more than one count but fewer than ten. The CDR3 here is CAISRQEGNSPLHF. In DNA, the CDR3 is TGTGCCATCAGCAGACAGGAGGGCAATTCACCCCTCCACTTT. The chain couples TRBV10-3 to TRBJ1-6, with D tentatively TRBD1 (6 bases). Germline values: CDR1 ENHRY, CDR2 SYGVKD. V lost 6 bases to trimming and J lost 7 bases, with 13 bases between them. The CDR3 runs to 14 residues.

This clonotype showed up many times. The chain carries TRBV20-1 and TRBJ1-5; D unresolved. The V end lost 3 bases, the J end lost 1 base, and 10 bases lay between the germline ends. The CDR3 runs 14 residues. The germline CDR1 and CDR2 sequences are DFQATT and SNEGSKA (reference sequence). The CDR3 sequence: CSARWGWSNQPQHF. The CDR3 DNA reads TGCAGTGCTAGGTGGGGTTGGAGCAATCAGCCCCAGCATTTT.

This clonotype was seen more than once but under ten times. This sequence joins TRBV7-3 and TRBJ1-4, with 7 bases identical to TRBD1. Trimming at V came to 5 bases and at J to 8 bases, leaving 5 bases not matched to a gene. This CDR3 spans 13 amino acids. CDR1 is SGHTA, CDR2 FQGTGA, per germline. Here the CDR3 reads CASSGTVGEKLFF. CDR3 coding DNA: TGTGCCAGCAGCGGGACAGTAGGCGAAAAACTGTTTTTT.

This clonotype was observed a handful of times. The gene calls are TRBV6-1 and TRBJ2-7, with D perhaps matching TRBD1 (5 bases). Germline CDR1 is MNHNS and CDR2 is SASEGT. The CDR3 runs 14 residues. V lost 7 bases, J lost 1 base, and 14 bases lay in between. The CDR3 region has the DNA TGTGCCAGCACCCTGGGGCTAGGATCCTACGAGCAGTACTTC. This encodes CASTLGLGSYEQYF.

This clonotype turned up a few times. This chain links TRBV7-2 with TRBJ1-1; D perhaps matches TRBD1 (5 bases). There are 15 residues in the CDR3. The germline gives CDR1 SGHTA, CDR2 FQGNSA. The V end was cut by 1 base, the J end by 3 bases, with 12 bases between. CDR3 loop: CASSLDLGGDTEAFF. CDR3 nucleotides: TGTGCCAGCAGCTTAGATCTTGGGGGAGACACTGAAGCTTTCTTT.

This clonotype has a handful of counts. This chain joins TRBV10-3 and TRBJ1-2; D gene ambiguous. The germline V gene has CDR1 ENHRY and CDR2 SYGVKD. V lost 2 bases and J 3 bases, leaving 13 bases between the germline ends. This CDR3 region has 15 residues. Here the CDR3 DNA reads TGTGCCATCAGTGAGACCCTAGCAGGAGACTATGGCTACACCTTC. It yields the protein CAISETLAGDYGYTF.